The following is a TCR beta chain sequence with its context. The data originate from a study of CD8 T cells in Susac syndrome. Purification of the CD8+ and CD4+ T cells relied on negative isolation, and TEMRA cells underwent FACS enrichment. The CDR3 loop spans 14 amino acids. Between the trimmed V and J ends, which lost 2 bases and 2 bases, there was a span of 8 bases. Germline CDR1 and CDR2: MNHEY and SMNVEV (reference sequence). Random hexamers were used to reverse transcribe an amount of about 0.45 to 1 ug RNA. The method of amplification for TCR beta CDR3 was immunoSEQ multiplex PCR, covering 54 Vbeta and 13 Jbeta. TCRdb re-analysed the immunoSEQ multiplex PCR reads in MiXCR, keeping a single row per CDR3 protein. Among about 76,000 distinct CDR3 sequences listed, roughly nine tenths were seen once.

The source is a human donor with multiple sclerosis. Sequenced sample: CD8+ T cells from PBMCs. V usage is TRBV27 and J usage is TRBJ2-3; unclear D gene. The CDR3 region has the DNA TGTGCCAGCAGTTTAACGCCTATCACAGATACGCAGTATTTT. This translates into CASSLTPITDTQYF.